Following are 16 T cell receptor beta chains from one sample sequenced in a study of T cell responses to AZD1222 COVID-19 vaccine (dated by TCRdb to the early 2020s). Library preparation was by the immunoSEQ multiplex PCR assay. The immuneACCESS repertoire file appears here via TCRdb, limited to in-frame rearrangements. These files lack a portion of the clones; in checked studies, under half of the deficit traces to unresolved V genes, and the cause of the others is not known. This sample gives 100,000 to 150,000 clones in total; 89% of them show up just once. Together, the top ten hold 6.3% of the sample. The sample's time point label, in plain terms: baseline before first vaccination. The sequences come from peripheral blood, collected on day 0 of AZD1222 vaccination. The receptors shown here come from an adult in good health.

This rearrangement joins TRBV4-3 to TRBJ2-1, with TRBD2 matching over 13 bases. Germline lookup yields CDR1 LGHNA and CDR2 YSLEER. This CDR3 has 18 amino acids. The V segment lost 4 bases and the J segment 2 bases; nucleotides outside the gene matches: 8. CDR3 loop: CASSLLTGTSGTYNEQFF. The CDR3 DNA reads as TGCGCCAGCAGCCTACTGACCGGGACTAGCGGGACCTACAATGAGCAGTTCTTC.

The rearrangement uses TRBV28 and TRBJ1-4; TRBD1 agrees at 8 bases. The CDR3 is 14 residues long. CDR1 MDHEN and CDR2 SYDVKM come from the germline V gene. V was clipped by 6 bases and J by 5 bases; unmatched bases: 5. CDR3 in DNA: TGTGCCAGCAGGGGAAACAGGGGGAATGAAAAACTGTTTTTT. This sequence encodes CASRGNRGNEKLFF.

This clone was detected only once. J is TRBJ2-1 and V is TRBV15; the match to TRBD2 covers 12 bases. Germline CDR1 and CDR2: LNHNV and YYDKDF (reference sequence). The CDR3 has 16 amino acids. After removal of 1 base from V and 5 bases from J, the junction contained 3 bases not matched to a gene. CDR3 nucleotides: TGTGCCACCAGCAGAGCAAGGACTAGCGGGGACAATGAGCAGTTCTTC. Translated, it gives CATSRARTSGDNEQFF.

The gene calls are TRBV3-1 (or the pseudogene TRBV3-2) and TRBJ2-2, with no clear D. Deletions cut 1 base from V and 6 bases from J, with 15 bases between. In germline, CDR1 is LGHDT, CDR2 YNNKEL (reference sequence). This CDR3 is built from 16 residues. CDR3 loop: CASSQVPQRTSGELFF. CDR3 nucleotide sequence: TGTGCCAGCAGCCAAGTACCTCAGCGAACCTCCGGGGAGCTGTTTTTT.

This clone has a single count. The chain links TRBV7-2 to TRBJ1-4; no clear D. Germline V gene lookup returns CDR1 SGHTA and CDR2 FQGNSA. CDR3 length: 14 residues. V shed 1 base and J shed 4 bases, with 7 bases lying between them. The CDR3 DNA reads as TGTGCCAGCAGCTTAGGTCGGAATAATGAAAAACTGTTTTTT. Translated, it gives CASSLGRNNEKLFF.

The chain carries TRBV5-6 and TRBJ2-2; D gene uncertain. V shed 2 bases and J shed 3 bases, with 5 bases lying between them. This CDR3 is 13 amino acids long. CDR1 is SGHDT and CDR2 is YYEEEE in the germline V gene. The CDR3 reads CASSFTDTGELFF. The CDR3 bases are TGTGCCAGCAGCTTTACAGACACCGGGGAGCTGTTTTTT.

The chain carries TRBV19 and TRBJ2-7, with D possibly TRBD2 on 5 matching bases. The length of the CDR3 is 15 residues. Trimming shortened V by 3 bases and J by 0 bases, and 12 bases separated the two germline ends. Germline V lookup: CDR1 LNHDA, CDR2 SQIVND (reference sequence). Here the CDR3 DNA reads TGTGCCAGTAGTATTTTGGGAGCAGACTCCTACGAGCAGTACTTC. Protein: CASSILGADSYEQYF.

The chain has TRBV19 and TRBJ1-2; D is perhaps TRBD1 (6 bases). In germline, CDR1 is LNHDA, CDR2 SQIVND (reference sequence). The CDR3 is made up of 13 amino acids. Deletions cut 3 bases from V and 4 bases from J, with 9 bases between. CDR3 bases: TGTGCCAGTAGTATTGGGGGGGCCTATGGCTACACCTTC. It codes for CASSIGGAYGYTF.

V is TRBV7-9 and J is TRBJ2-7; possibly TRBD1 or TRBD2 for D (6 bases each). This CDR3 is 16 amino acids long. The V gene lost 2 bases and the J gene lost 0 bases, with 14 bases spanning the gap. Germline V gives CDR1 SEHNR, CDR2 FQNEAQ (reference sequence). CDR3 loop: CASSLLQGGNSYEQYF. DNA for the CDR3: TGTGCCAGCAGCTTACTTCAAGGGGGGAACTCCTACGAGCAGTACTTC.

The genes are TRBV19 and TRBJ1-1, with 7 bases aligning to TRBD1. V lost 9 bases, J lost 0 bases, and 4 bases stayed unmatched. Germline V gene sequence: CDR1 LNHDA, CDR2 SQIVND (reference sequence). The CDR3 contains 13 residues. This CDR3 reads CASRDSMNTEAFF. The CDR3 DNA reads as TGTGCCAGCAGGGACAGTATGAACACTGAAGCTTTCTTT.

This chain uses TRBV30 with TRBJ2-2; TRBD2 agrees at 8 bases. Unmatched junction bases numbered 3, after V lost 2 bases and J lost 4 bases. Germline assignment: CDR1 GTSNPN and CDR2 SVGIG (reference sequence). The CDR3 is 14 amino acids. CDR3 sequence (DNA): TGTGCCTGGAGTAGGGGACTAGGCACCGGGGAGCTGTTTTTT. It encodes CAWSRGLGTGELFF.

DNA of the CDR3: TGTGCCAGCAGCCCCTTAGGGACAGGGGATTCACCCCTCCACTTT. Residues: CASSPLGTGDSPLHF. The chain has TRBV7-6 and TRBJ1-6, with 10 bases fitting TRBD1. The trim removed 5 bases at V and 8 bases at J, leaving 6 bases unmatched. Germline loops: CDR1 SGHVS, CDR2 FNYEAQ. The CDR3 contains 15 residues.

J is TRBJ1-5 and V is TRBV6-6; 9 bases map to TRBD1. Germline assignment: CDR1 MNHNY and CDR2 SVGAGI (reference sequence). V trimming: 5 bases; J trimming: 6 bases; junction bases outside the gene matches: 8. The CDR3 spans 15 residues. Written as DNA, the CDR3 is TGTGCCAGCAGTCCGGGACAGGGAGTGGTTCAGCCCCAGCATTTT. This encodes CASSPGQGVVQPQHF.

The chain uses TRBV10-2 and TRBJ1-1; D ambiguous. Germline CDR1 WSHSY, CDR2 SAAADI. This CDR3 has 13 residues. Trimming took 4 bases from V and 5 from J, leaving 11 bases between them. CDR3 region: CASSGFAGTEAFF. In nucleotides, the CDR3 is TGCGCCAGCAGTGGATTCGCGGGAACTGAAGCTTTCTTT.

The chain couples TRBV4-2 to TRBJ1-2; D is possibly TRBD1 (5 bases). CDR1 LGHNA and CDR2 YNFKEQ come from the germline V gene. The CDR3 covers 14 residues. The V end lost 3 bases, the J end lost 8 bases, and 16 bases lay between the germline ends. The CDR3 sequence: CASSHLGREEGYTF. CDR3 bases: TGTGCCAGCAGCCACTTAGGCAGGGAAGAGGGCTACACCTTC.

This chain connects TRBV10-1 to TRBJ1-2; D is unclear. Germline assignment: CDR1 WNHNN and CDR2 SYGVQD (reference sequence). The V end was cut by 3 bases, the J end by 14 bases, with 19 bases between. The CDR3 loop spans 13 amino acids. The CDR3 nucleotides are TGCGCCAGCAGTGAAGGTTATTCGGCGAGGCGTACCTTC. Its protein product is CASSEGYSARRTF.